The clone carrying this T cell receptor beta chain was counted at least ten times. TCRdb ran MiXCR on the 5' RACE reads and lists one entry per CDR3 protein. Of about 160,000 distinct CDR3 sequences listed, roughly 3.2% are singletons. This sample was taken from a study of identical twins. Trimming removed 2 bases at V and 4 bases at J, with 9 bases between. The CDR3 totals 14 residues. The germline V gene encodes CDR1 SGHDT and CDR2 YYEEEE. The sequenced sample consisted of memory T cells sorted from blood. The origin of this receptor is a man between 18 and 35 years old in good health. The genes are TRBV5-6 and TRBJ2-2, with a tentative D call TRBD2 (5 bases). CDR3 sequence (DNA): TGTGCCAGCAGCTTTGAGGGTGGCACCGGGGAGCTGTTTTTT. It translates to CASSFEGGTGELFF.